A single sample gave rise to the 7 T cell receptor beta chains below, sequenced in a study of blood T cell repertoires in COVID-19. Libraries were prepared by immunoSEQ multiplex PCR; TCRdb keeps only in-frame clonotypes and omits some of them. Among approximately 100,000 clones listed, roughly 84% were seen once. The specimen sequenced was peripheral blood. These receptors all come from a woman older than 75 with active or convalescent COVID-19.

The genes are TRBV18 and TRBJ2-3; TRBD1 might be the D (5 bases). CDR3 length: 14 residues. Trimming stripped 0 bases from V and 4 bases from J, with 8 bases between. From germline, CDR1 is KGHSH and CDR2 LQKENI. The CDR3 loop is CASSPPIGADTQYF. The CDR3 DNA is TGTGCCAGCTCACCACCGATAGGGGCAGATACGCAGTATTTT.

The V gene is TRBV9, the J gene TRBJ2-1, with D maybe TRBD2 (5 bases). V was trimmed by 0 bases and J by 0 bases, leaving 10 bases between them. Germline CDR1 is SGDLS and CDR2 is YYNGEE. The CDR3 has 16 amino acids. CDR3 residues: CASSVAIGSSYNEQFF. The CDR3 DNA reads as TGTGCCAGCAGCGTAGCGATAGGGAGCTCCTACAATGAGCAGTTCTTC.

The chain uses TRBV28 and TRBJ2-4; D gene unclear. This CDR3 has 13 amino acids. The germline gives CDR1 MDHEN, CDR2 SYDVKM. Trimming took off 4 bases at V and 0 bases at J, with 4 bases between the two ends. The CDR3 sequence: CASSSGAKNIQYF. The CDR3 region has the DNA TGTGCCAGCAGTTCCGGAGCCAAAAACATTCAGTACTTC.

V and J are TRBV9 and TRBJ2-1; 12 bases fit TRBD2. Germline V gene sequence: CDR1 SGDLS, CDR2 YYNGEE. The CDR3 is made up of 18 amino acids. The trim removed 3 bases at V and 6 bases at J, leaving 13 bases unmatched. This chain's CDR3 is CASSATGRLAGASNEQFF. The CDR3 nucleotides are TGTGCCAGCAGCGCAACGGGGAGACTAGCGGGAGCGAGCAATGAGCAGTTCTTC.

V and J are TRBV15 and TRBJ1-1; D call uncertain. This CDR3 comprises 16 residues. The germline gives CDR1 LNHNV, CDR2 YYDKDF (reference sequence). Trimming cost V 0 bases and J 1 base, with 12 bases left between them. CDR3 bases: TGTGCCACCAGCAGAGATTTGGGCAGAACGAACACTGAAGCTTTCTTT. Its translation: CATSRDLGRTNTEAFF. The full variable domain, completed using reference TRBV15 and TRBJ1-1, is DAMVIQNPRYQVTQFGKPVTLSCSQTLNHNVMYWYQQKSSQAPKLLFHYYDKDFNNEADTPDNFQSRRPNTSFCFLDIRSPGLGDTAMYLCATSRDLGRTNTEAFFGQGTRLTVV.

The chain carries TRBV6-6 and TRBJ1-2; D gene unclear. The V end lost 5 bases, the J end lost 3 bases, and 10 bases lay between the germline ends. Germline values: CDR1 MNHNY, CDR2 SVGAGI (reference sequence). This CDR3 is 13 amino acids long. CDR3 sequence reads: CASSPTQYYGYTF. The CDR3 DNA sequence: TGTGCCAGCAGTCCAACCCAGTACTATGGCTACACCTTC.

This clone came up a few times. It is likely a read error, because the conserved phenylalanine at the end of the CDR3 is missing. Because the CDR3's place on the DNA is in doubt, the DNA is left out and the CDR3 is given as listed by TCRdb. CDR3 sequence: CASSLVGQNL. J is TRBJ2-3 and V is TRBV7-8; TRBD1 reflects the table's D call only, with no check against the DNA. With termini counted, the CDR3 has 10 amino acids. Germline lookup yields CDR1 SGHVS and CDR2 FQNEAQ.